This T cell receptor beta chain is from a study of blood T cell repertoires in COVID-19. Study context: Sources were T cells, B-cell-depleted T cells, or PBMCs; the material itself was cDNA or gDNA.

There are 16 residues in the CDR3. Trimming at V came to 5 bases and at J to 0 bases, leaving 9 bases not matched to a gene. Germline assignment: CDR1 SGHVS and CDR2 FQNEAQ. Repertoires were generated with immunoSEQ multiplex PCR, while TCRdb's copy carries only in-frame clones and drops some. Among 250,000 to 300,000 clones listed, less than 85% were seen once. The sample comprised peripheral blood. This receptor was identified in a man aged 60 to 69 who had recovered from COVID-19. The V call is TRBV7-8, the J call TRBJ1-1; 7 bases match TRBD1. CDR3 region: CASSPRQGPMNTEAFF. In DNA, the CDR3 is TGTGCCAGCAGCCCCCGACAGGGACCCATGAACACTGAAGCTTTCTTT.